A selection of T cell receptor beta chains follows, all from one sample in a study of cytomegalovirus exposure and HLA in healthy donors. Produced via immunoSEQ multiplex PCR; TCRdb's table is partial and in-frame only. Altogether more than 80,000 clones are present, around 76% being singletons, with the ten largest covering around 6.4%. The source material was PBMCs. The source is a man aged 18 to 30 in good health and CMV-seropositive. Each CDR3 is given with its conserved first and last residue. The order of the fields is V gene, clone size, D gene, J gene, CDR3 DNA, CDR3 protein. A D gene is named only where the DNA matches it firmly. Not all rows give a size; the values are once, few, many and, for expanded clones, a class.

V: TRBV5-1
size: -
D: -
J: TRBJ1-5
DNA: TGCGCCAGCAGCTCGGGTGGAGATCAGCCCCAGCATTTT
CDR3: CASSSGGDQPQHF

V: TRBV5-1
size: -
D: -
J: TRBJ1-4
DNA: TGCGCCAGCGCCTTACTTCCAACTAATGAAAAACTGTTTTTT
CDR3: CASALLPTNEKLFF

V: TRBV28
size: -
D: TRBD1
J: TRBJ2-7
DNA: TGTGCCAGCAGCTACAGGGGCGGCGAGCAGTACTTC
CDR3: CASSYRGGEQYF

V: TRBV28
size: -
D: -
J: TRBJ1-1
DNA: TGTGCCAGCATTTCTCACGGTCCTGAAGCTTTCTTT
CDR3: CASISHGPEAFF

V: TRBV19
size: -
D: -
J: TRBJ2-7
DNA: TGTGCCAGTAGTATCAGTGACAAGACCTACGAGCAGTACTTC
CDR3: CASSISDKTYEQYF

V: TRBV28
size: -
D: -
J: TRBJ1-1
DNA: TGTGCCAGCAGTTTTCCAGTGAACACTGAAGCTTTCTTT
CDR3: CASSFPVNTEAFF

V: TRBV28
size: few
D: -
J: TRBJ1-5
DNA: TGTGCCAGCAGTTTAGGGCGTCAGCCCCAGCATTTT
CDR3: CASSLGRQPQHF

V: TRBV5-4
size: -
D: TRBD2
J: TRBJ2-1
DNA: TGTGCCAGCAGCCTTACGGGACTAGCATCCAATGAGCAGTTCTTC
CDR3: CASSLTGLASNEQFF

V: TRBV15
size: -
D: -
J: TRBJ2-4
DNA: TGTGCCACCGGGACTCGCCTAGCCAAAAACATTCAGTACTTC
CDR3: CATGTRLAKNIQYF

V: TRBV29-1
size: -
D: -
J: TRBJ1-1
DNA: TGCAGCGTGTCTACCGAGATGAACACTGAAGCTTTCTTT
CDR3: CSVSTEMNTEAFF

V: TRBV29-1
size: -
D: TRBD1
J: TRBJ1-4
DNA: TGCAGCGTTAGACAGGGGAATGAAAAACTGTTTTTT
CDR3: CSVRQGNEKLFF

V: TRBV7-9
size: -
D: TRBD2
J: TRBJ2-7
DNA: TGTGCCAGCAGCAAGCTAGCGGGAGTAGTGGGGCAGTACTTC
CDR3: CASSKLAGVVGQYF

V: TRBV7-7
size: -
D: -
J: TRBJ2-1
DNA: TGTGCTAGCAGCTTAGGAGGGTGGGAAGGTGAGCAGTTCTTC
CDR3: CASSLGGWEGEQFF

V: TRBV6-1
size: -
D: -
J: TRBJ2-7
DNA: TGTGCCAGCAGTGTACGAGAGCCCTACTACGAGCAGTACTTC
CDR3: CASSVREPYYEQYF

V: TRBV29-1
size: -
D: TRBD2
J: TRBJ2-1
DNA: TGCAGCGTTGAAGAGCGTCGACTAGCGGGAAGTCTTCAGGCGCAGTTCTTC
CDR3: CSVEERRLAGSLQAQFF

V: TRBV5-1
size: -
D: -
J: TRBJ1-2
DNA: TGCGCCAGCAGCTCAGGGAACTATGGCTACACCTTC
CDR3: CASSSGNYGYTF

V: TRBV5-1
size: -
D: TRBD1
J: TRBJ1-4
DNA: TGCGCCAGTAGGAGCGGGACAGGGGTTGAAAAACTGTTTTTT
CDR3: CASRSGTGVEKLFF

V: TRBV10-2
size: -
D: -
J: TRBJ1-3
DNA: TGCGCCAGCAGTGAGTCGATGACAGTCCCTAAGAGGCATTTT
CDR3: CASSESMTVPKRHF

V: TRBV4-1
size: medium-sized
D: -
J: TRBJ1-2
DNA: TGCGCCAGCAGCCACGGGGGGAGGAGCTATGGCTACACCTTC
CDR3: CASSHGGRSYGYTF

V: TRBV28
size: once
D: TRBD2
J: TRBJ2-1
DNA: TGTGCCAGCAGTTTAGTGGGGGTACTAGCGGGAGGTAACTACAATGAGCAGTTCTTC
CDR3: CASSLVGVLAGGNYNEQFF

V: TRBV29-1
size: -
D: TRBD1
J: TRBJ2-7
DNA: TGCAGCGTAATAAGTGGGACAGACTACGAGCAGTACTTC
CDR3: CSVISGTDYEQYF

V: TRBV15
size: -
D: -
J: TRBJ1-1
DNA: TGTGCCACCAGCAGAGTGGTCCGCCGGACAGCCCGTACGAACACTGAAGCTTTCTTT
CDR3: CATSRVVRRTARTNTEAFF

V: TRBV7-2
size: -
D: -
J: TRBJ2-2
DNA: TGTGCCAGCAGCTCCTATTCCGGGGAGCTGTTTTTT
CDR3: CASSSYSGELFF

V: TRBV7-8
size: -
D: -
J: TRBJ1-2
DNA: TGTGCCAGCAGCCAGACGTCTAATCTAGGGAGGCATAACTATGGCTACACCTTC
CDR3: CASSQTSNLGRHNYGYTF

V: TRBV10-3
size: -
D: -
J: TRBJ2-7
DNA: TGTGCCATCAGTGAGTCTTACGGGGACGAGCAGTACTTC
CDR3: CAISESYGDEQYF

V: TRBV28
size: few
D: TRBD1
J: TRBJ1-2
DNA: TGTGCCAGCAGTTTAAAGACAGGGCGGTCCTATGGCTACACCTTC
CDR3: CASSLKTGRSYGYTF

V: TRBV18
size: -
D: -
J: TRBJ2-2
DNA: TGTGCCAGCTCACCAAGGGAGACCGGGGAGCTGTTTTTT
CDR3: CASSPRETGELFF

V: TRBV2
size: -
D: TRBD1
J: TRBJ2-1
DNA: TGTGCCAGCAGGTACGACAGGGTAAATGAGCAGTTCTTC
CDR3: CASRYDRVNEQFF

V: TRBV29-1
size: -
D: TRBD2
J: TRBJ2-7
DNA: TGCAGCGCAAGGGGACTAGCGGTGGGGGACGAGCAGTACTTC
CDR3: CSARGLAVGDEQYF

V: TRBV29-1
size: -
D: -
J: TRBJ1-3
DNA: TGCAGCGTTGACGTCCCGTCTGGAAACACCATATATTTT
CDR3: CSVDVPSGNTIYF

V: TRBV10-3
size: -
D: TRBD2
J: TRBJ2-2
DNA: TGTGCCCTCTCTAGCGGGACGAACACCGGGGAGCTGTTTTTT
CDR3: CALSSGTNTGELFF

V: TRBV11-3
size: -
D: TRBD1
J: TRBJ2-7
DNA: TGTGCCAGCAGTAGGACAGGGTCCTACGAGCAGTACTTC
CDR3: CASSRTGSYEQYF

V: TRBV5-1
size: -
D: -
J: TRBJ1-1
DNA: TGCGCCAGCAGCGGAACCGCAGGTAACACTGAAGCTTTCTTT
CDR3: CASSGTAGNTEAFF

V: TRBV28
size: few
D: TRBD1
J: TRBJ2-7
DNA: TGTGCCAGCAAAAAGGACAGGGCCCCCTACGAGCAGTACTTC
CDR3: CASKKDRAPYEQYF

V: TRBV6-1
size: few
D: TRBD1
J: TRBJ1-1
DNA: TGTGCCAGTACTGTCAGGGGGTCCTCCACTGAAGCTTTCTTT
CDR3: CASTVRGSSTEAFF